Each of the 19 T cell receptor beta chains below was sequenced from the same sample in a study of T cells after yellow fever vaccination. TCRdb re-derived calls from the 5' RACE reads in MiXCR, one entry per CDR3 protein. The sample contains around 340,000 distinct CDR3 sequences, about an eighth of which appear only once. The sample here was CD4+ T cells sorted from PBMCs, taken 15 days after the yellow fever booster vaccination. The receptors come from a man between 18 and 29 years old who received the YFV17D yellow fever vaccine.

This clonotype was observed at least ten times. The V call is TRBV6-6, the J call TRBJ2-7; 8 nucleotides agree with TRBD1. Losses at the gene ends were 9 bases for V and 2 bases for J; bases not matched to a gene: 6. Germline CDR1 is MNHNY and CDR2 is SVGAGI (reference sequence). The CDR3 loop spans 13 amino acids. CDR3 in amino acids: CASGGQATYEQYF. Written as DNA, the CDR3 is TGTGCCAGTGGGGGACAGGCAACCTACGAGCAGTACTTC.

This clonotype has only a few counts. The genes are TRBV7-3 and TRBJ2-2; D not certain. Germline V CDR1 and CDR2: SGHTA, FQGTGA. The CDR3 runs 16 residues. V lost 1 base, J lost 0 bases, and 9 bases lay in between. As DNA, the CDR3 is TGTGCCAGCAGCTTAAAGGCCCTGGCGAACACCGGGGAGCTGTTTTTT. This encodes CASSLKALANTGELFF.

This chain connects TRBV5-1 to TRBJ1-6; D unclear. Germline CDR1 SGHRS, CDR2 YFSETQ. CDR3 size: 15 residues. The V and J ends lost 1 base and 1 base respectively, with 6 bases between them. The CDR3 loop reads CASSLSRSYNSPLHF. CDR3 coding DNA: TGCGCCAGCAGCTTGTCCAGGTCCTATAATTCACCCCTCCACTTT.

The chain employs TRBV6-1 and TRBJ2-3; TRBD2 might be the D (7 bases). Germline V gene data show CDR1 as MNHNS and CDR2 as SASEGT. The germline V and J ends were trimmed by 10 bases and 0 bases, with 14 bases remaining between them. The CDR3 is made up of 14 amino acids. DNA for the CDR3: TGTGCCATAAGGGGGGGATTGAGCACAGATACGCAGTATTTT. Translated: CAIRGGLSTDTQYF.

The rearrangement links TRBV18 to TRBJ2-7; no clear D gene. Trimming stripped 2 bases from V and 2 bases from J, with 10 bases between. CDR1 and CDR2 (germline): KGHSH, LQKENI. This CDR3 spans 14 amino acids. The CDR3 sequence: CASSPNTDPYEQYF. The CDR3, as DNA: TGTGCCAGCTCACCAAACACTGATCCCTACGAGCAGTACTTC.

This clonotype has a handful of counts. The CDR3 sequence: CASSVASDTEAFF. The CDR3 DNA reads TGTGCCAGCAGCGTAGCATCCGACACTGAAGCTTTCTTT. This chain joins TRBV9 and TRBJ1-1, with D uncertain. The V and J ends lost 0 bases and 3 bases respectively, with 6 bases between them. The CDR3 is made up of 13 amino acids. CDR1 is SGDLS and CDR2 is YYNGEE in the germline V gene.

This clonotype came up a few times. The chain carries TRBV10-3 and TRBJ1-1; possible D gene TRBD1, 6 bases. Trimming removed 4 bases from V and 4 bases from J, with 19 bases in between. From germline, CDR1 is ENHRY and CDR2 SYGVKD. The CDR3 is made up of 16 amino acids. CDR3 protein: CAISGRFGGGGTEAFF. For the CDR3, the DNA is TGTGCCATCAGTGGTAGGTTTGGAGGGGGTGGCACTGAAGCTTTCTTT.

The chain is built from TRBV7-9 and TRBJ1-1; D is undetermined. With 5 bases removed from V and 8 bases from J, the gap between germline ends came to 18 bases. CDR1 is SEHNR and CDR2 is FQNEAQ in the germline V gene (reference sequence). The CDR3 is made up of 14 amino acids. This chain's CDR3 is CASSRRSDRPEAFF. The CDR3 DNA is TGTGCCAGCAGCCGCCGGTCGGACCGACCCGAAGCTTTCTTT.

The chain couples TRBV4-3 to TRBJ2-5; 7 positions match TRBD1. The CDR3 length is 16 residues. The V and J ends lost 1 base and 3 bases, in that order; junction bases with no gene match: 8. Germline CDR1 is LGHNA and CDR2 is YSLEER. Here the CDR3 reads CASSQVGSDREETQYF. CDR3 DNA: TGCGCCAGCAGCCAAGTTGGGTCCGACAGGGAAGAGACCCAGTACTTC.

V gene TRBV4-2 combines with J gene TRBJ2-2; weak D call: TRBD2 (7 bases). V lost 1 base, J lost 6 bases, and 9 bases lay in between. The CDR3 is 14 amino acids. In germline, CDR1 is LGHNA, CDR2 YNFKEQ. DNA of the CDR3: TGTGCCAGCAGCCAAGTGGGGGGGCCCGGGGAGCTGTTTTTT. Translating it yields CASSQVGGPGELFF.

CDR3 loop: CASSLLNFGHGYTF. Written as DNA, the CDR3 is TGTGCCAGCAGCTTGTTGAACTTCGGGCATGGCTACACCTTC. This rearrangement joins TRBV5-6 to TRBJ1-2; D remains ambiguous. V shed 1 base and J shed 6 bases, with 13 bases lying between them. The germline V gene encodes CDR1 SGHDT and CDR2 YYEEEE. The CDR3 has 14 residues.

The sample holds many counts of this clonotype. The rearrangement uses TRBV5-6 and TRBJ1-1; the D is unclear. Germline V gives CDR1 SGHDT, CDR2 YYEEEE. The V end was cut by 0 bases, the J end by 1 base, with 4 bases between. The CDR3 length is 13 residues. CDR3 DNA: TGTGCCAGCAGCTTGGAAAGGAACACTGAAGCTTTCTTT. Residues: CASSLERNTEAFF. Looking up the rest from reference TRBV5-6 and TRBJ1-1 gives the full variable domain: DAGVTQSPTHLIKTRGQQVTLRCSPKSGHDTVSWYQQALGQGPQFIFQYYEEEERQRGNFPDRFSGHQFPNYSSELNVNALLLGDSALYLCASSLERNTEAFFGQGTRLTVV.

The J gene is TRBJ1-2, the V gene TRBV4-1; maybe TRBD1 (6 bases). The germline V and J ends were trimmed by 6 bases and 4 bases, with 18 bases remaining between them. The CDR3 spans 15 residues. CDR1 MGHRA and CDR2 YSYEKL come from the germline V gene. This chain's CDR3 is CASRPPGGGFYGYTF. The CDR3 DNA is TGCGCCAGCAGGCCGCCCGGGGGGGGCTTCTATGGCTACACCTTC.

The chain couples TRBV20-1 to TRBJ1-1; D remains unclear. From germline, CDR1 is DFQATT and CDR2 SNEGSKA (reference sequence). V was cut by 5 bases and J by 2 bases, with 9 bases left in between. The CDR3 has 12 residues. This CDR3 is CSAGRKNTEAFF. The CDR3 DNA is TGCAGTGCTGGACGGAAAAACACTGAAGCTTTCTTT.

This clonotype was observed a handful of times. The gene calls are TRBV15 and TRBJ2-3; D might be TRBD1 (5 bases). The CDR3 has 15 residues. Germline V CDR1 and CDR2: LNHNV, YYDKDF (reference sequence). V was pared by 5 bases and J by 4 bases, with 16 bases between. CDR3 protein: CATSVRHPTADTQYF. The CDR3 region has the DNA TGTGCCACCAGCGTTCGCCACCCGACAGCAGATACGCAGTATTTT.

Many counts were recorded for this clonotype. The rearrangement uses TRBV10-3 and TRBJ2-1; 10 nucleotides align to TRBD2. The J segment lost 4 bases and the V segment lost 2 bases, leaving 5 bases of the junction unmatched. CDR3 size: 16 residues. Germline CDR1 is ENHRY and CDR2 is SYGVKD. The DNA of the CDR3 is TGTGCCATCAGTGAGCCCGAGCGGGGGGGGTACAATGAGCAGTTCTTC. It translates to CAISEPERGGYNEQFF.

The CDR3 nucleotides read TGTGCCAGCAGCGTATTGGAACTAGCTGATACGCAGTATTTT. This translates into CASSVLELADTQYF. This chain connects TRBV9 to TRBJ2-3, with D perhaps TRBD2 (6 bases). Trimming took off 1 base at V and 6 bases at J, with 12 bases between the two ends. Germline V gives CDR1 SGDLS, CDR2 YYNGEE. The CDR3 runs 14 residues.

In this sample, this clonotype turned up a few times. V usage is TRBV18 and J usage is TRBJ1-5; a weak D match, TRBD1 (6 bases). The CDR3 sequence is 14 residues long. The germline CDR1 and CDR2 sequences are KGHSH and LQKENI. V lost 1 base, J lost 6 bases, and 10 bases lay in between. CDR3 region: CASSPQGEGQPQHF. The CDR3 DNA sequence: TGTGCCAGCTCACCACAGGGGGAAGGTCAGCCCCAGCATTTT. Supplemented by reference TRBV18 and TRBJ1-5, the full variable domain reads NAGVMQNPRHLVRRRGQEARLRCSPMKGHSHVYWYRQLPEEGLKFMVYLQKENIIDESGMPKERFSAEFPKEGPSILRIQQVVRGDSAAYFCASSPQGEGQPQHFGDGTRLSIL.

Here the CDR3 DNA reads TGTGCCAGCAGCCCTCAGGGGCTGGGTGAGCAGTACTTC. Translated, it gives CASSPQGLGEQYF. The V call is TRBV7-2, the J call TRBJ2-7, with D possibly TRBD1 on 6 matching bases. The V gene's germline CDR1 is SGHTA and CDR2 FQGNSA. V was shortened by 5 bases and J by 7 bases, with 15 bases between the two germline ends. The CDR3 is made up of 13 amino acids. Combining the CDR3 with reference TRBV7-2 and TRBJ2-7 gives the whole variable domain GAGVSQSPSNKVTEKGKDVELRCDPISGHTALYWYRQSLGQGLEFLIYFQGNSAPDKSGLPSDRFSAERTGGSVSTLTIQRTQQEDSAVYLCASSPQGLGEQYFGPGTRLTVT.